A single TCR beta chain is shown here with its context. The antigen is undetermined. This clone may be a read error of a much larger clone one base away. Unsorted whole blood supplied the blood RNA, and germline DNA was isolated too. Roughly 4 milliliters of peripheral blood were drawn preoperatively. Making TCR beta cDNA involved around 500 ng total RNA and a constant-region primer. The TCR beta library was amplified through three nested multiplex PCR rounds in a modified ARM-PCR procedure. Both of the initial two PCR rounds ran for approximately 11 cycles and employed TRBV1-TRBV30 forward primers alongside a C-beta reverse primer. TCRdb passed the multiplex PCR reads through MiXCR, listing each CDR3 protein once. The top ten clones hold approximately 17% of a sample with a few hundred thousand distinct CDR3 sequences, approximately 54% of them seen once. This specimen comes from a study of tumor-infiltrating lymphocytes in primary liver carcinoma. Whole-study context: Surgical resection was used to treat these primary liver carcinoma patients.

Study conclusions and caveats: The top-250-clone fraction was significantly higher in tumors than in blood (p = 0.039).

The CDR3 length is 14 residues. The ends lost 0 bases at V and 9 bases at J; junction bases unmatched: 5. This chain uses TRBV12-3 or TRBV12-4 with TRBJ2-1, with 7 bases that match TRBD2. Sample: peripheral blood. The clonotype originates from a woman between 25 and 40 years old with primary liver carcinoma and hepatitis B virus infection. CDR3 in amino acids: CASSLAGTNFEQFF. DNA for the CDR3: TGTGCCAGCAGTTTAGCCGGGACTAACTTTGAGCAGTTCTTC.